Shown below are 18 T cell receptor beta chains from a single sample sequenced in a study of blood T cells in healthy people across ages. Next came a second PCR, run for about 6 to 12 cycles, which used a sample-barcoded 5' primer along with a J-beta primer mix. TCRdb passed the 5' RACE reads through MiXCR, listing each CDR3 protein once. The sample yields 800,000 or so distinct CDR3 sequences, approximately 25% seen once. The same sample was also studied in work on T cells of mothers and their children.

The sequenced sample consisted of blood. These receptors originate from a boy aged 5-17 years in good health.

CDR3 protein: CATAPQANYGYTF. CDR3 nucleotide sequence: TGTGCCACCGCGCCTCAGGCAAACTATGGCTACACCTTC. The J gene is TRBJ1-2, the V gene TRBV19; D is unresolved. Germline CDR1 is LNHDA and CDR2 is SQIVND (reference sequence). Trimming removed 10 bases at V and 2 bases at J, with 14 bases between. This CDR3 is 13 amino acids long.

The V call is TRBV7-9, the J call TRBJ2-5, with D possibly matching TRBD1 (5 bases). The V end lost 3 bases, the J end lost 8 bases, and 19 bases lay between the germline ends. There are 15 residues in the CDR3. From germline, CDR1 is SEHNR and CDR2 FQNEAQ (reference sequence). The CDR3 reads CASSFNPATQGTQYF. The DNA of the CDR3 is TGTGCCAGCAGCTTTAATCCGGCCACGCAGGGAACCCAGTACTTC.

The chain uses TRBV2 and TRBJ2-4; the D is unclear. This CDR3 comprises 11 residues. Trimming left V 8 bases short and J 7 bases short, with 9 bases between. Germline loops: CDR1 SNHLY, CDR2 FYNNEI. The CDR3 nucleotides read TGTGCCAGCCGAACTGAGAACATTCAGTACTTC. Its translation: CASRTENIQYF. The full variable domain, with the rest looked up from reference TRBV2 and TRBJ2-4, is EPEVTQTPSHQVTQMGQEVILRCVPISNHLYFYWYRQILGQKVEFLVSFYNNEISEKSEIFDDQFSVERPDGSNFTLKIRSTKLEDSAMYFCASRTENIQYFGAGTRLSVL.

This chain joins TRBV12-3 or TRBV12-4 and TRBJ1-2, with unresolved D. This CDR3 comprises 13 residues. V was trimmed by 7 bases and J by 7 bases, leaving 16 bases between them. CDR3 DNA: TGTGCCAGCATACCCCCAACCGTCGCTGGCTACACCTTC. It yields the protein CASIPPTVAGYTF.

The rearrangement uses TRBV7-9 and TRBJ2-5; D not resolved. Trimming removed 1 base from V and 5 bases from J, with 17 bases in between. This CDR3 spans 16 amino acids. Germline V gene data show CDR1 as SEHNR and CDR2 as FQNEAQ (reference sequence). The CDR3 bases are TGTGCCAGCAGCTTAGAAGAGAGCATCCCGCGGGAGACCCAGTACTTC. This encodes CASSLEESIPRETQYF.

This clonotype has just a few counts. The chain employs TRBV19 and TRBJ1-1; D is uncertain. Germline CDR1 reads LNHDA; CDR2 reads SQIVND (reference sequence). Between the trimmed V and J ends, which lost 3 bases and 0 bases, there was a span of 5 bases. This CDR3 contains 13 residues. CDR3 residues: CASSISVNTEAFF. The CDR3 DNA reads as TGTGCCAGTAGTATTTCTGTGAACACTGAAGCTTTCTTT.

This chain connects TRBV20-1 to TRBJ1-3; 10 bases line up with TRBD1. Germline V gene lookup returns CDR1 DFQATT and CDR2 SNEGSKA (reference sequence). The CDR3 totals 15 residues. The junction had 4 bases not matched to a gene; V was cut back by 1 base and J by 4 bases. CDR3 region: CSARAGTGVGNTIYF. In DNA, the CDR3 is TGCAGTGCTAGAGCCGGGACAGGGGTGGGAAACACCATATATTTT.

The chain couples TRBV6-1 to TRBJ1-4, with a tentative D call TRBD1 (5 bases). This CDR3 comprises 16 residues. Trimming took off 6 bases at V and 1 base at J, with 15 bases between the two ends. Per germline, CDR1 MNHNS and CDR2 SASEGT. DNA for the CDR3: TGTGCCAGCAGCCTCGGGACGGGAAAAACTAATGAAAAACTGTTTTTT. This gives the protein CASSLGTGKTNEKLFF.

This clonotype appeared a few times. The gene calls are TRBV29-1 and TRBJ2-5; D may be TRBD1 (5 bases). With 4 bases removed from V and 0 bases from J, the gap between germline ends came to 15 bases. CDR3 length: 15 residues. The germline V gene has CDR1 SQVTM and CDR2 ANQGSEA. In DNA form, the CDR3 reads TGCAGCGTTGTCTTGACAGAGTGGTACCAAGAGACCCAGTACTTC. Translated: CSVVLTEWYQETQYF.

A few counts support this clonotype. The junction shows a germline mismatch at one end, possibly a read error. V usage is TRBV7-3 and J usage is TRBJ1-4; maybe TRBD1 (6 bases). Germline CDR1 reads SGHTA; CDR2 reads FQGTGA. CDR3 length: 17 residues. The CDR3 DNA is TGTACCAGCAGCCTATCGGATTACAGGGCAACTAATGAAAAACTGTTTTTT. Residues: CTSSLSDYRATNEKLFF.

This rearrangement joins TRBV7-2 to TRBJ2-5; 7 bases are shared with TRBD1. The J segment lost 3 bases and the V segment lost 5 bases, leaving 3 bases of the junction unmatched. CDR1 and CDR2 (germline): SGHTA, FQGNSA. The CDR3 totals 13 residues. The CDR3 sequence: CASSRGTEETQYF. The CDR3 bases are TGTGCCAGCAGCCGAGGGACAGAAGAGACCCAGTACTTC.

This chain uses TRBV28 with TRBJ2-7; possibly TRBD2 for D (7 bases). In germline, CDR1 is MDHEN, CDR2 SYDVKM. With 3 bases removed from V and 3 bases from J, the gap between germline ends came to 15 bases. The CDR3 sequence is 15 residues long. As DNA, the CDR3 is TGTGCCAGCAGTTTGATCGGGGGCGGGAGCTACGAGCAGTACTTC. Protein: CASSLIGGGSYEQYF.

V is TRBV7-9 and J is TRBJ2-7; possible D gene TRBD1, 5 bases. The CDR3 has 15 amino acids. V shed 4 bases and J shed 0 bases, with 13 bases lying between them. Germline CDR1 is SEHNR and CDR2 is FQNEAQ (reference sequence). CDR3 in DNA: TGTGCCAGCAGCTCGACCACGACAGACTCCTACGAGCAGTACTTC. Residues: CASSSTTTDSYEQYF.

The gene calls are TRBV29-1 and TRBJ2-2; 7 bases agree with TRBD2. The J segment lost 4 bases and the V segment lost 4 bases, leaving 6 bases of the junction unmatched. CDR3 size: 14 residues. Germline V lookup: CDR1 SQVTM, CDR2 ANQGSEA. The CDR3 coding sequence is TGCAGCGTTGGTGTAGCGGGCGGCACCGGGGAGCTGTTTTTT. Its protein is CSVGVAGGTGELFF.

This clonotype showed up just once. V is TRBV15 and J is TRBJ1-6; D remains ambiguous. CDR3 length: 18 residues. Germline assignment: CDR1 LNHNV and CDR2 YYDKDF (reference sequence). V was shortened by 0 bases and J by 1 base, with 13 bases between the two germline ends. This CDR3 reads CATSRDLLGGSYNSPLHF. The CDR3, as DNA: TGTGCCACCAGCAGAGATCTTCTCGGTGGGTCCTATAATTCACCCCTCCACTTT.

In this sample, this clonotype turned up a few times. This chain uses TRBV7-6 with TRBJ2-7, with 11 bases lining up with TRBD1. V lost 6 bases to trimming and J lost 4 bases; unmatched junction nucleotides: 11. The CDR3 is made up of 16 amino acids. Germline V gene data show CDR1 as SGHVS and CDR2 as FNYEAQ. The CDR3 loop reads CASSPALGTGGYEQYF. In DNA, the CDR3 is TGTGCCAGCAGTCCAGCCCTTGGGACAGGGGGGTACGAGCAGTACTTC.

The V gene is TRBV18, the J gene TRBJ2-5; D tentatively fits TRBD1 or TRBD2 (5 bases each). V shed 2 bases and J shed 2 bases, with 24 bases lying between them. The CDR3 length is 19 residues. The germline V gene encodes CDR1 KGHSH and CDR2 LQKENI. The CDR3 DNA reads TGTGCCAGCTCACCAATCACGATCGAACCAGGGCGGACTCAAGAGACCCAGTACTTC. Its protein product is CASSPITIEPGRTQETQYF. The variable domain in full, completed from reference TRBV18 and TRBJ2-5, reads NAGVMQNPRHLVRRRGQEARLRCSPMKGHSHVYWYRQLPEEGLKFMVYLQKENIIDESGMPKERFSAEFPKEGPSILRIQQVVRGDSAAYFCASSPITIEPGRTQETQYFGPGTRLLVL.

The chain recombines TRBV2 with TRBJ1-5, with 8 positions matching TRBD1. Germline CDR1 is SNHLY and CDR2 is FYNNEI. The CDR3 runs 22 residues. Germline trimming cut 8 bases from V and 1 base from J; bases unmatched to any gene: 28. The CDR3 region has the DNA TGTGCCAGCGGGGTCCTCGGAGGTCAGGGGGCGCTTAATATATTGAGCAATCAGCCCCAGCATTTT. It translates to CASGVLGGQGALNILSNQPQHF. Together with reference TRBV2 and TRBJ1-5, the CDR3 gives the full variable domain: EPEVTQTPSHQVTQMGQEVILRCVPISNHLYFYWYRQILGQKVEFLVSFYNNEISEKSEIFDDQFSVERPDGSNFTLKIRSTKLEDSAMYFCASGVLGGQGALNILSNQPQHFGDGTRLSIL.